This T cell receptor beta chain was identified during a study of blood T cell repertoires in COVID-19 (dated by TCRdb to 2018 to 2021). As for the study more broadly: The collaborator samples originated in the United States, Italy and Spain and spanned the acute and convalescent phases of COVID-19. Where available, HLA class I and class II types were taken from metadata supplied by the sample provider and were not determined by assay-based typing. Sample metadata almost always included a de-identified subject ID, COVID-19 status, age in years and sex. Subjects who had been exposed to COVID-19, were actively infected with it, or had recovered from it provided the deeply sampled blood TCRbeta repertoires that made up the dataset. The samples were drawn from the first 160 participants of the ongoing ImmuneRACE study and from more than 1,000 subjects provided by 6 global collaborators. The material from the prospective study consisted of cDNA or gDNA derived from T cells, B-cell-depleted T cells, or PBMCs. A freely available public database, intended as a resource for researchers studying the immune response to SARS-CoV-2, is where the repertoires were released. The research as a whole found: How much clinical and demographic metadata was included differed by source and by participant, and the metadata was provided uncurated.

V was cut back by 5 bases and J by 8 bases, leaving a gap of 12 bases between them. From its cysteine to its phenylalanine, the CDR3 spans 12 amino acids. Of the read, only the CDR3 DNA is kept; its 36 bases are in frame from base 1. The germline V gene (reference sequence) supplies CDR1 SEHNR and CDR2 FQNEAQ. As regards this clone: Its antigen remains undetermined. Base quality data are lacking; no much larger clone is found one base away.

TCRbeta CDR3 regions were amplified from genomic DNA by means of the immunoSEQ Assay, a bias-controlled multiplex PCR. The original methods were these. Nucleated cell counts per sample were estimated from amplification of reference gene primers within the assay. Sequence reads were collapsed and filtered to measure the absolute abundance of every unique TCRbeta CDR3 rearrangement. Productive Simpson clonality was computed per sample as the square root of Simpson's diversity index over productive rearrangements. TCRdb provides this immuneACCESS table in a form limited to in-frame rearrangements. Some clones are lacking; in checked studies, under half of them reflect an unresolved V gene, and why the rest are absent is not known. The V and J calls and clone size come from that table; D and trimming were worked out from the DNA. Across this sample there are 100,000 or so clones, with over 80% seen only once. The ten largest account for roughly 17% of the sample.

The collaborating institutions used their own protocols to collect whole blood in K2EDTA tubes. For TCRbeta analysis, collaborators shipped samples as frozen whole blood, isolated PBMCs, or DNA extracted from either of those sample types. This chain joins TRBV7-9 to TRBJ1-1; the D gene assignment is ambiguous. Sequencing used peripheral blood. This TCR came from a man aged 45 to 65 with acute or convalescent COVID-19. The DNA sequence follows: TGTGCCAGCAGCACTTGGGAGACCGAAGCTTTCTTT. Its amino acids are CASSTWETEAFF.